This T cell receptor (beta chain) was obtained from a study of identical twins (dated by TCRdb to the mid-2010s). Some background on the complete study: To test whether fetal clonotypes persist, this study deep-sequenced TCR alpha and beta repertoires from monozygotic twins, from unrelated adults of various ages, and from cord blood. Replicate twin experiments were performed at different times using different library preparation protocols to rule out contamination.

This clonotype was counted between two and nine times. It lacks a known antigen. No much larger clone is present one base from it, and per-base qualities are unavailable. V is pared back by 7 bases and J by 9 bases, with 15 bases lying between the germline termini. The CDR3, from cysteine to phenylalanine, totals 12 residues. The sequence is cut down to CDR3 DNA, 36 bases in frame from base 1. Based on the germline V gene, the CDR1 and CDR2 sequences are MDHEN and SYDVKM. Study-level results and caveats: The excess sharing between twins in beta out-of-frame sequences was weaker because fewer shared sequences reduced the signal-to-noise ratio. Recombination models systematically underestimated out-of-frame TCR alpha sharing in monozygotic twins but agreed with sharing between unrelated individuals. Because the same donors could not be followed over many years, the conclusions relied on cross-sectional statistical analysis. Invariant T cells such as MAIT and iNKT could partly confound zero-insertion analyses, although diverse VJ usage argued against such confounding for most clonotypes. Out-of-frame TCR alpha sequences shared between twins showed an excess of low generation-probability sequences compared with coincidental sharing between unrelated individuals. Abundant cord blood beta clonotypes carried fewer insertions; young adult naive repertoires showed a weaker similar trend, while memory repertoires showed none.

Only healthy Caucasian donors were included. Three pairs of female monozygotic twins, all aged about 18 to 30 years, were included in the twin cohort. RNA for TCR libraries was isolated from peripheral blood mononuclear cells. To prepare the library, 5' RACE was applied. The sample was run on an Illumina HiSeq 2000. Template switching added a universal primer binding site, and the final cDNA carried a unique molecular identifier that allowed TCR cDNA molecules to be counted accurately. Specific primers in the conserved constant-segment region were used to synthesize first-strand cDNA for the TCR alpha and beta chains. To control for contamination, every cDNA library carried two barcodes: a SMART-Mk sample barcode plus Illumina barcodes. Two successive PCR steps introduced TruSeq adapter sequences along with Illumina sample barcodes. The Illumina HiSeq platform was used with custom primers to sequence TCR alpha and beta cDNA libraries. The study's processing was this. Raw reads were processed with MiGEC to extract unique molecular identifiers, and MiXCR was used to determine CDR3 positions. Recombination models were inferred per individual with the repgenHMM and IGoR tools using an EM algorithm. Shared clonotype analysis was performed with the tcR package in R, normalizing sharing by the product of cloneset sizes. To study raw recombination without the effects of thymic and clonal selection, out-of-frame nonproductive sequences were analyzed. The public reads were run again by TCRdb, first through fastp at Q25 and then through MiXCR, and only productive beta chains were kept. CDR3 protein duplicates are merged, each entry listing the most common genes and DNA. For this entry, the V and J calls and clone size follow TCRdb and not the study's own pipeline. Counted in this sample were around 960,000 distinct CDR3 sequences; approximately 13% of them appeared once. About 1.5% of the sample is in the top ten clones.

The sample was also linked to a second study, of yellow fever vaccine responses in identical twins. From the second report: The T cell response to vaccination in identical twins was reported by the authors to appear partly convergent and partly personalized. The study precisely tracked vaccine-responding T cell clones in identical twins.

Sequencing was performed on PBMCs. This receptor was taken from a woman aged 18-29 years in good health. The sequence is built from TRBV28 and TRBJ2-5; D gene: possibly TRBD1, on 6 matching bases. The nucleotides are TGTGCCAGCAACACAGGGCCAGGATCCCAGTACTTC. Its amino acids are CASNTGPGSQYF. The full variable domain, with segments outside the CDR3 supplied by the reference TRBV28 and TRBJ2-5 proteins, appears as DVKVTQSSRYLVKRTGEKVFLECVQDMDHENMFWYRQDPGLGLRLIYFSYDVKMKEKGDIPEGYSVSREKKERFSLILESASTNQTSMYLCASNTGPGSQYFGPGTRLLVL.